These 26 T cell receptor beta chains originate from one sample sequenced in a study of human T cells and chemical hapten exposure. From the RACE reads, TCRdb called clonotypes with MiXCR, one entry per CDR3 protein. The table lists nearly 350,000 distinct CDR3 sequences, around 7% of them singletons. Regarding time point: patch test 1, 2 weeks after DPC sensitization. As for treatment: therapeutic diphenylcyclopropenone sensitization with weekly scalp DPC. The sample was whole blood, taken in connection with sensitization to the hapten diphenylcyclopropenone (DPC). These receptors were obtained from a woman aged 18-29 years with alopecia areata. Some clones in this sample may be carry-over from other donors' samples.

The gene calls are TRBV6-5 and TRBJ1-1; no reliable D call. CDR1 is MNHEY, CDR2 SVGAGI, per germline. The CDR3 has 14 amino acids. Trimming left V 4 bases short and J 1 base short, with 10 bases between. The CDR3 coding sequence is TGTGCCAGCAGTTTTGATGGGGAGAACACTGAAGCTTTCTTT. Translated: CASSFDGENTEAFF.

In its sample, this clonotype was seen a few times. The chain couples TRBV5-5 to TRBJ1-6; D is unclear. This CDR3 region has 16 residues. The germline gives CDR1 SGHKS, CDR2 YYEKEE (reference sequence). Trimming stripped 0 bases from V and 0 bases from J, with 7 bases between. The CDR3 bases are TGTGCCAGCAGCTTGGGGGGTAGCTCCTATAATTCACCCCTCCACTTT. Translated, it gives CASSLGGSSYNSPLHF. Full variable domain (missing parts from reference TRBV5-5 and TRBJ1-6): DAGVTQSPTHLIKTRGQQVTLRCSPISGHKSVSWYQQVLGQGPQFIFQYYEKEERGRGNFPDRFSARQFPNYSSELNVNALLLGDSALYLCASSLGGSSYNSPLHFGNGTRLTVT.

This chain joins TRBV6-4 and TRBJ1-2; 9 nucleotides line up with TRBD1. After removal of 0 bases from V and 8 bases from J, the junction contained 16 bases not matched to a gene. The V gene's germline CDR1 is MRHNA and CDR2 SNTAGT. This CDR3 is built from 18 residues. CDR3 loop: CASSDSAGQGILVGGYTF. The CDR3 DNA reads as TGTGCCAGCAGTGACTCGGCTGGACAGGGGATTTTAGTGGGAGGCTACACCTTC.

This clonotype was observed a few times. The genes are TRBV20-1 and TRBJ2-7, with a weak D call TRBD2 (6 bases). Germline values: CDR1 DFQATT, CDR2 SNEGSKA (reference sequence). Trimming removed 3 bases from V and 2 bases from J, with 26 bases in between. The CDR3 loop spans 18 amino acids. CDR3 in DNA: TGCAGTGCTAGCGGCGGGACCCATCCTCTAGGGTCGGCCTACGAGCAGTACTTC. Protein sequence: CSASGGTHPLGSAYEQYF.

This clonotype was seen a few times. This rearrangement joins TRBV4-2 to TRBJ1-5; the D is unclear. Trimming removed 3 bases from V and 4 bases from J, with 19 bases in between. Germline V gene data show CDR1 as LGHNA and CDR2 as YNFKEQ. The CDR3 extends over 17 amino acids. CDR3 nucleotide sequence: TGTGCCAGCAGCCAGGTCAACAGTCCCGAGTGGAATCAGCCCCAGCATTTT. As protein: CASSQVNSPEWNQPQHF.

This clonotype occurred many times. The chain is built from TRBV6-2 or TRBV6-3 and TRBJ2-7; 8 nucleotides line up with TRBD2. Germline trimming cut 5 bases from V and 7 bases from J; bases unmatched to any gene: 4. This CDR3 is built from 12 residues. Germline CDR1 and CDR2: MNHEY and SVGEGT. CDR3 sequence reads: CASSPPGGEQYF. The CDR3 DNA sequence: TGTGCCAGCAGTCCTCCGGGAGGGGAGCAGTACTTC.

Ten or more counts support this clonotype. CDR3 amino acids: CASSLGGGNPPNSPLHF. In DNA, the CDR3 is TGTGCCAGCAGCTTAGGGGGAGGGAATCCTCCTAATTCACCCCTCCACTTT. The V and J genes are TRBV7-8 and TRBJ1-6; D ambiguous. This CDR3 comprises 17 residues. Trimming removed 1 base at V and 6 bases at J, with 16 bases between. In germline, CDR1 is SGHVS, CDR2 FQNEAQ.

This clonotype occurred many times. The CDR3 here is CASSLWGSATQYF. CDR3 bases: TGTGCCAGCAGTTTATGGGGCTCCGCGACGCAGTATTTT. The chain links TRBV12-3 or TRBV12-4 to TRBJ2-3, with D tentatively TRBD1 (5 bases). The CDR3 contains 13 residues. V was trimmed by 2 bases and J by 9 bases, leaving 12 bases between them.

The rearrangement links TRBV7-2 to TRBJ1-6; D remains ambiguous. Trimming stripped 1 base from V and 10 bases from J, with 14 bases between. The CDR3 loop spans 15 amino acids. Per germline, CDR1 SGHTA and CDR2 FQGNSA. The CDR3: CASSLVGVMSSPLHF. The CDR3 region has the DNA TGTGCCAGCAGCTTAGTCGGGGTTATGAGCTCACCCCTCCACTTT.

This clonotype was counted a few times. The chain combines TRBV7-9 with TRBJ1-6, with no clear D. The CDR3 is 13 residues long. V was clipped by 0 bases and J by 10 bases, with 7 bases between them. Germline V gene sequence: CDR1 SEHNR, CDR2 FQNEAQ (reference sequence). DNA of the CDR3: TGTGCCAGCAGCTTAGCAGGGTACTCACCCCTCCACTTT. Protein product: CASSLAGYSPLHF.

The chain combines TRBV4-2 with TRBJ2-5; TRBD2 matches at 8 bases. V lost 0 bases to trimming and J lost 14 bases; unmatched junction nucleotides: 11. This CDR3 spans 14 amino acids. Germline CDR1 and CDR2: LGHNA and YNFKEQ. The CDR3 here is CASSQETAGAPFYF. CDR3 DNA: TGTGCCAGCAGCCAAGAGACAGCGGGGGCACCCTTTTACTTC.

The CDR3, as DNA: TGTGCCAGCAGAACCAGGACAGGGGGCAGTGATTCACCCCTCCACTTT. It translates to CASRTRTGGSDSPLHF. V is TRBV7-2 and J is TRBJ1-6; 11 nucleotides align to TRBD1. Looked up from germline, CDR1 is SGHTA and CDR2 is FQGNSA. Trimming took 6 bases from V and 8 from J; bases not matched to a gene: 9. The CDR3 consists of 16 residues.

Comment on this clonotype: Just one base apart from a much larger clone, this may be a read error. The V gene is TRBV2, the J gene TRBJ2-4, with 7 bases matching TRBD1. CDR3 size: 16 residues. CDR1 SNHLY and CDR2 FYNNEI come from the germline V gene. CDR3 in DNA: TGTCCCAGCAGTGGGGCTTTGGGACAGATGAAAAACATTCAGTACTTC. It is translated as CPSSGALGQMKNIQYF.

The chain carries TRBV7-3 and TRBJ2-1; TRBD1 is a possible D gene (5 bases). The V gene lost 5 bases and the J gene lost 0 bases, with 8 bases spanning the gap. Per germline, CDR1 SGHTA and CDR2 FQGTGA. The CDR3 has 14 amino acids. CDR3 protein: CASSVDSSYNEQFF. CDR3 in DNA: TGTGCCAGCAGCGTTGACAGCTCCTACAATGAGCAGTTCTTC.

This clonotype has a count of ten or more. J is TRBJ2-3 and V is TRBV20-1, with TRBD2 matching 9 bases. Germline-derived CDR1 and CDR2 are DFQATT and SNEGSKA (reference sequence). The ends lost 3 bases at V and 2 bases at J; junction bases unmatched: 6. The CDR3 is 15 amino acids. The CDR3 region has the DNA TGCAGTGCTAGGGCCCCGGGACTAGCCACAGATACGCAGTATTTT. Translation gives CSARAPGLATDTQYF.

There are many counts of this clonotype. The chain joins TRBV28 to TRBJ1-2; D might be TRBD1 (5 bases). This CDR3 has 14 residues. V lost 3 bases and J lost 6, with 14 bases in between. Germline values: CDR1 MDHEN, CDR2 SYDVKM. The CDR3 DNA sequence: TGTGCCAGCAGTTTGGGGCGGCCGGCGAATGGCTACACCTTC. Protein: CASSLGRPANGYTF.

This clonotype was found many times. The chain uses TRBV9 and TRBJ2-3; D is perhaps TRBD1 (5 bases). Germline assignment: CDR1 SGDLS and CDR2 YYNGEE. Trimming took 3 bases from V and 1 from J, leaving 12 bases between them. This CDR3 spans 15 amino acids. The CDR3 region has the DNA TGTGCCAGCAGCGATCGATTGACAGGCACAGATACGCAGTATTTT. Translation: CASSDRLTGTDTQYF.

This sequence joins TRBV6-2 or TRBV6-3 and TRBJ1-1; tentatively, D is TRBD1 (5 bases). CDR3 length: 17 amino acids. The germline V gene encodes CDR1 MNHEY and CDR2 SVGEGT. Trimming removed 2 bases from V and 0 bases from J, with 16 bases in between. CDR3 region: CASSYPSGGTVNTEAFF. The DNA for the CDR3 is TGTGCCAGCAGTTACCCGTCCGGCGGGACGGTGAACACTGAAGCTTTCTTT.

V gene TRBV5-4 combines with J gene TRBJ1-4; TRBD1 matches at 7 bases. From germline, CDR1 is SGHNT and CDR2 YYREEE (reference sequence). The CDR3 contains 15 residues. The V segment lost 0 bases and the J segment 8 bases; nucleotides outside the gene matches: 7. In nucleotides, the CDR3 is TGTGCCAGCAGCTTGGGGGGCGACAGGGACGAAAAACTGTTTTTT. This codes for CASSLGGDRDEKLFF.

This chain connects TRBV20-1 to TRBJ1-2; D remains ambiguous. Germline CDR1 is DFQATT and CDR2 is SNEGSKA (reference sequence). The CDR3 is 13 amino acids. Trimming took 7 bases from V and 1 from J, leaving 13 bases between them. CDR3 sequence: CSERAGLNYGYTF. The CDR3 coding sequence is TGCAGTGAGCGGGCCGGCCTTAACTATGGCTACACCTTC.

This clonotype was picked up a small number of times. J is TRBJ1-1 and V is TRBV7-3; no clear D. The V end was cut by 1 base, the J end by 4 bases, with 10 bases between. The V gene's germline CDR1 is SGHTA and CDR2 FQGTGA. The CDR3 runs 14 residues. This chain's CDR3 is CASSLNSLGTEAFF. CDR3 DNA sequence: TGTGCCAGCAGCTTAAATTCGTTGGGCACTGAAGCTTTCTTT. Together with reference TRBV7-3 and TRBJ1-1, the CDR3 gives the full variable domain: GAGVSQTPSNKVTEKGKYVELRCDPISGHTALYWYRQSLGQGPEFLIYFQGTGAADDSGLPNDRFFAVRPEGSVSTLKIQRTERGDSAVYLCASSLNSLGTEAFFGQGTRLTVV.

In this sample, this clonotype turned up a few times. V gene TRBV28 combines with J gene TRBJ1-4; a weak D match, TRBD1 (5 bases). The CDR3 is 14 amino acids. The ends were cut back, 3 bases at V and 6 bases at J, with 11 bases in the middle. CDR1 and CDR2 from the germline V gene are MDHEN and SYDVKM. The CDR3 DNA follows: TGTGCCAGCAGTTTGGGGGGTTTGGATGAAAAACTGTTTTTT. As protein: CASSLGGLDEKLFF. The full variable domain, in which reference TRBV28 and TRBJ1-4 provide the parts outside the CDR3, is DVKVTQSSRYLVKRTGEKVFLECVQDMDHENMFWYRQDPGLGLRLIYFSYDVKMKEKGDIPEGYSVSREKKERFSLILESASTNQTSMYLCASSLGGLDEKLFFGSGTQLSVL.

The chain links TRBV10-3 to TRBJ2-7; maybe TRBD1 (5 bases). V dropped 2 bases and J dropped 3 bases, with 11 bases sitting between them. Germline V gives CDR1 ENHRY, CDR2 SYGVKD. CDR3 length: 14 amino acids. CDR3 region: CAISERGSVYEQYF. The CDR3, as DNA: TGTGCCATCAGTGAGAGGGGATCTGTCTACGAGCAGTACTTC.

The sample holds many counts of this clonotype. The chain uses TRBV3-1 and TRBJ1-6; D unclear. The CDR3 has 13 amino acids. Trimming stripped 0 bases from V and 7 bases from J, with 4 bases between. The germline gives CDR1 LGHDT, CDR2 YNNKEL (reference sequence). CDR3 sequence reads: CASSQDGNSPLHF. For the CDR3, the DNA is TGTGCCAGCAGCCAAGACGGGAATTCACCCCTCCACTTT.

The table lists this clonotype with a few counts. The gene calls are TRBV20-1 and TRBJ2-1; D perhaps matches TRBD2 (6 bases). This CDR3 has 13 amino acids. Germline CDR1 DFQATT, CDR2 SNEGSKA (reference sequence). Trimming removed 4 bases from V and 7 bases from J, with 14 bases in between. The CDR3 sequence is CSATRDRLNEQFF. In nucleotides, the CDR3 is TGCAGTGCTACGCGGGACCGCCTAAATGAGCAGTTCTTC.

The CDR3, as DNA: TGCAGTGCTTCAAGTGATGGCCCCTCCTACAATGAGCAGTTCTTC. This codes for CSASSDGPSYNEQFF. The chain recombines TRBV20-1 with TRBJ2-1; no definite D call. The ends were cut back, 5 bases at V and 0 bases at J, with 14 bases in the middle. Germline assignment: CDR1 DFQATT and CDR2 SNEGSKA (reference sequence). The CDR3 has 15 residues.